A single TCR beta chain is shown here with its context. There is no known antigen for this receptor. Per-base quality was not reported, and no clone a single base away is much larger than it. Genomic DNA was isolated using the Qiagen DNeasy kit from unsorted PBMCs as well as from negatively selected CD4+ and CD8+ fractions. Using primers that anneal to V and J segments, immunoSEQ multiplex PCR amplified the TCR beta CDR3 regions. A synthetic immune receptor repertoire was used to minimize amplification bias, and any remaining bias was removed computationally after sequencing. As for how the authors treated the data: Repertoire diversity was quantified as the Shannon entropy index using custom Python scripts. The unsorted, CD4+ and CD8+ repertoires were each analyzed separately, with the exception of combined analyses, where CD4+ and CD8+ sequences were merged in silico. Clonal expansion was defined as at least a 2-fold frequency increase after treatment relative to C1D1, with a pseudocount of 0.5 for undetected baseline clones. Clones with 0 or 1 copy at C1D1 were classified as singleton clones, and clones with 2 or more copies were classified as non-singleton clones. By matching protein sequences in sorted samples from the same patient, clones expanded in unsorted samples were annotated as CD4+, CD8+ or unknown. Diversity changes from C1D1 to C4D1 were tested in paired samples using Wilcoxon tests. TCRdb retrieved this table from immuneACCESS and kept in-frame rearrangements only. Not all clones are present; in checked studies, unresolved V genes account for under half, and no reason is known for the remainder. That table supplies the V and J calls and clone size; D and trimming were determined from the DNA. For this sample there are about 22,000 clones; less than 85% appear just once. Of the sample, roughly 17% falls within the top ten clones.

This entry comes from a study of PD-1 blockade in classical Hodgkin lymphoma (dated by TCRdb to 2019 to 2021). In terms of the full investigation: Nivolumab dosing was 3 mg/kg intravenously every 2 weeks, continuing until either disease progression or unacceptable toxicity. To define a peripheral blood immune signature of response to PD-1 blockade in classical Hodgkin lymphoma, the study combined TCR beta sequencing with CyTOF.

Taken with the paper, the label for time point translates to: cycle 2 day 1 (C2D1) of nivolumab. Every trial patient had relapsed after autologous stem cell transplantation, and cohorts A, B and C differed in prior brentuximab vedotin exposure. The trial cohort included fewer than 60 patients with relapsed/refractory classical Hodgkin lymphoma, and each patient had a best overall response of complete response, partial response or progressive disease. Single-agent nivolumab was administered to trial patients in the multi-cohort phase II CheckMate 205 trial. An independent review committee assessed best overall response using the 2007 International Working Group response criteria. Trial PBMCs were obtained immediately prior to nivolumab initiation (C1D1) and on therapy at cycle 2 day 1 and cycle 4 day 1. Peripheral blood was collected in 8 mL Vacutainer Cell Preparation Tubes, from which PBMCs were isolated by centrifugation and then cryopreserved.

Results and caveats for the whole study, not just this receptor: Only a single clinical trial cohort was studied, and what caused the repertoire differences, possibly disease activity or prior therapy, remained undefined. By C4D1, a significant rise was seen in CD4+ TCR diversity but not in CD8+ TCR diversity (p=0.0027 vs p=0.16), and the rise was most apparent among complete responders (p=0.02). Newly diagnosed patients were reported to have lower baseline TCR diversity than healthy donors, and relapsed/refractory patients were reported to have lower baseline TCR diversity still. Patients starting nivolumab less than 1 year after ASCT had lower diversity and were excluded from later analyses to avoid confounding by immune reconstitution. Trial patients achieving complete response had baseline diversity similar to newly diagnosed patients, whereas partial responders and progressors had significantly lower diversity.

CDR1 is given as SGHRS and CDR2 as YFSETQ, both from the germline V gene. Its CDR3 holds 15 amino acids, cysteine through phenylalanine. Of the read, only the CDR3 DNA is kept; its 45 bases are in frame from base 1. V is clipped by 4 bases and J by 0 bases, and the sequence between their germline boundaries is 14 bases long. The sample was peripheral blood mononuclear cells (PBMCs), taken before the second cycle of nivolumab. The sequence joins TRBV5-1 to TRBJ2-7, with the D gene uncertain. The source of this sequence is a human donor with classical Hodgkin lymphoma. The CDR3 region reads CASSPDPPSSYEQYF. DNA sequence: TGCGCCAGCAGCCCCGACCCACCCTCCTCCTACGAGCAGTACTTC.